What follows are 17 T cell receptor beta chains derived from one specimen sequenced in a study of blood T cell repertoires in COVID-19 (dated by TCRdb to the early 2020s). The protocol used for the library was the immunoSEQ multiplex PCR assay. In its TCRdb copy, this immuneACCESS table keeps in-frame sequences only and misses some clones. Where compared with another copy, unresolved V genes explain less than half of these, and the others have no known cause. The table for this sample lists almost 200,000 clones; about 90% of them were counted only once. The ten largest clones capture 0.65% to 0.95% of the sample. The source material was peripheral blood. Receptors were obtained from a woman in her seventies with acute or convalescent COVID-19.

This clone was observed once. This chain connects TRBV6-4 to TRBJ2-5; 7 bases match TRBD1. The J segment lost 2 bases and the V segment lost 7 bases, leaving 1 base of the junction unmatched. The CDR3 sequence is 12 residues long. Germline V CDR1 and CDR2: MRHNA, SNTAGT. CDR3 protein: CASMTGQETQYF. CDR3 nucleotide sequence: TGTGCCAGCATGACAGGGCAAGAGACCCAGTACTTC.

The chain links TRBV5-1 to TRBJ2-3, with D unclear. Germline V lookup: CDR1 SGHRS, CDR2 YFSETQ. The CDR3 is made up of 15 amino acids. Deletions cut 0 bases from V and 0 bases from J, with 8 bases between. CDR3 region: CASSLALRSTDTQYF. The CDR3 bases are TGCGCCAGCAGCTTGGCCTTGCGTAGCACAGATACGCAGTATTTT.

In its sample, this clone was seen a few times. The chain joins TRBV6-5 to TRBJ2-7, with 9 bases matching TRBD1. V shed 6 bases, J shed 2 bases, and the junction held 8 bases outside the gene matches. This CDR3 is 15 amino acids long. CDR1 and CDR2 (germline): MNHEY, SVGAGI. The CDR3 DNA follows: TGTGCCAGCAGACTCCGGGACAGGGTGCCCTACGAGCAGTACTTC. This codes for CASRLRDRVPYEQYF.

The V and J genes are TRBV5-5 and TRBJ2-7; TRBD1 matches at 8 bases. Germline CDR1 and CDR2: SGHKS and YYEKEE (reference sequence). The CDR3 loop spans 15 amino acids. Trimming cost V 3 bases and J 1 base; bases outside gene matches: 6. The CDR3: CASSSGTGNSYEQYF. The CDR3 DNA follows: TGTGCCAGCAGCTCCGGGACAGGCAATTCCTACGAGCAGTACTTC.

The chain uses TRBV11-2 and TRBJ2-6; 9 nucleotides agree with TRBD1. Trimming cost V 4 bases and J 0 bases; bases outside gene matches: 10. CDR3 size: 19 residues. Germline assignment: CDR1 SGHAT and CDR2 FQNNGV. The CDR3 nucleotides read TGTGCCAGCAGCTCCCCCCCCGGGACAGGGAGCTCTGGGGCCAACGTCCTGACTTTC. Protein product: CASSSPPGTGSSGANVLTF.

The chain has TRBV28 and TRBJ1-4, with D possibly TRBD1 on 6 matching bases. Germline V gives CDR1 MDHEN, CDR2 SYDVKM. Trimming removed 5 bases from V and 7 bases from J, with 8 bases in between. The CDR3 has 12 amino acids. CDR3 sequence reads: CASSEQGEKLFF. CDR3 DNA sequence: TGTGCCAGCAGTGAACAGGGTGAAAAACTGTTTTTT.

V and J are TRBV2 and TRBJ1-5; D unresolved. CDR3 size: 15 residues. V was trimmed by 3 bases and J by 0 bases, leaving 9 bases between them. Germline V gene lookup returns CDR1 SNHLY and CDR2 FYNNEI. The CDR3 reads CASSEGPYSNQPQHF. CDR3 in DNA: TGTGCCAGCAGTGAGGGCCCCTATAGCAATCAGCCCCAGCATTTT.

This clone was found a few times. This chain connects TRBV21-1 to TRBJ1-5. TRBV21-1 is an annotated pseudogene. The CDR3 totals 16 residues. CDR3 region: CASSKRGGWGNQPQHF. DNA for the CDR3: TGTGCCAGCAGCAAACGGGGGGGATGGGGCAATCAGCCCCAGCATTTT.

Only a few counts were recorded for this clone. The chain couples TRBV15 to TRBJ2-6; TRBD1 matches at 7 bases. CDR1 is LNHNV and CDR2 is YYDKDF in the germline V gene (reference sequence). The CDR3 consists of 18 residues. J gave up 0 bases and V 3 bases, and 8 bases lay outside the gene matches. The DNA for the CDR3 is TGTGCCACCAGCAGCCCCAGGGGGTTATCCTCTGGGGCCAACGTCCTGACTTTC. Protein: CATSSPRGLSSGANVLTF.

V and J are TRBV5-1 and TRBJ1-2; 9 bases are a match to TRBD1. The CDR3 spans 13 residues. V trimming: 7 bases; J trimming: 7 bases; junction bases outside the gene matches: 8. Germline CDR1 is SGHRS and CDR2 is YFSETQ. CDR3 protein: CASGTGTGIGYTF. The CDR3 nucleotides are TGCGCCAGCGGTACCGGGACAGGGATTGGCTACACCTTC. Combining the CDR3 with reference TRBV5-1 and TRBJ1-2 gives the whole variable domain KAGVTQTPRYLIKTRGQQVTLSCSPISGHRSVSWYQQTPGQGLQFLFEYFSETQRNKGNFPGRFSGRQFSNSRSEMNVSTLELGDSALYLCASGTGTGIGYTFGSGTRLTVV.

This chain uses TRBV28 with TRBJ2-3; D is ambiguous. V dropped 5 bases and J dropped 3 bases, with 3 bases sitting between them. In germline, CDR1 is MDHEN, CDR2 SYDVKM. The CDR3 contains 11 residues. The CDR3 DNA reads TGTGCCAGCAGTGCGACAGATACGCAGTATTTT. This codes for CASSATDTQYF.

The V gene is TRBV3-1 (or the pseudogene TRBV3-2), the J gene TRBJ1-1; TRBD1 agrees at 9 bases. The CDR3 extends over 17 amino acids. With V trimmed by 4 bases and J by 4 bases, 13 bases remained unmatched. Germline CDR1 reads LGHDT; CDR2 reads YNNKEL (reference sequence). This CDR3 is CASSRAHTGTGLTEAFF. CDR3 coding DNA: TGTGCCAGCAGCCGCGCTCACACCGGGACAGGGCTCACTGAAGCTTTCTTT.

The rearrangement links TRBV6-2 or TRBV6-3 to TRBJ1-2; tentatively, D is TRBD1 (5 bases). Germline V gene data show CDR1 as MNHEY and CDR2 as SVGEGT. This CDR3 is built from 14 residues. V lost 2 bases and J lost 0, with 7 bases in between. CDR3 bases: TGTGCCAGCAGTTACGGGGCGGCTAACTATGGCTACACCTTC. Its translation is CASSYGAANYGYTF.

The CDR3 loop is CASSPRQGNQPQHF. The CDR3 DNA reads TGTGCCAGCAGTCCCCGACAGGGCAATCAGCCCCAGCATTTT. This rearrangement joins TRBV28 to TRBJ1-5, with D tentatively TRBD1 (6 bases). CDR1 and CDR2 from the germline V gene are MDHEN and SYDVKM. V was shortened by 5 bases and J by 2 bases, with 10 bases between the two germline ends. The length of the CDR3 is 14 residues.

This clone showed up just once. The V call is TRBV5-1, the J call TRBJ2-5, with 7 bases fitting TRBD2. Germline lookup yields CDR1 SGHRS and CDR2 YFSETQ. Trimming removed 1 base from V and 5 bases from J; junction bases left unmatched: 5. The CDR3 runs 14 residues. In DNA form, the CDR3 reads TGCGCCAGCAGCTTGTACGGGGGGTCGGAGACCCAGTACTTC. This codes for CASSLYGGSETQYF.

The chain employs TRBV28 and TRBJ1-4; D perhaps matches TRBD1 (6 bases). The CDR3 contains 14 residues. Trimming took off 6 bases at V and 11 bases at J, with 19 bases between the two ends. Germline V gives CDR1 MDHEN, CDR2 SYDVKM. CDR3 protein: CASSPTDRLPKLFF. The DNA of the CDR3 is TGTGCCAGCAGCCCCACCGACAGGCTCCCTAAACTGTTTTTT.

About this clone itself: Other DNA sequences of this sample code for an identical CDR3. V is TRBV6-2 or TRBV6-3 and J is TRBJ2-7; D is possibly TRBD1 (6 bases). Trimming removed 5 bases from V and 3 bases from J, with 14 bases in between. This CDR3 is built from 14 residues. The germline V gene encodes CDR1 MNHEY and CDR2 SVGEGT. CDR3 in amino acids: CASSLTGLSYEQYF. The CDR3 DNA sequence: TGTGCCAGCAGTCTGACAGGTCTCAGCTACGAGCAGTACTTC.